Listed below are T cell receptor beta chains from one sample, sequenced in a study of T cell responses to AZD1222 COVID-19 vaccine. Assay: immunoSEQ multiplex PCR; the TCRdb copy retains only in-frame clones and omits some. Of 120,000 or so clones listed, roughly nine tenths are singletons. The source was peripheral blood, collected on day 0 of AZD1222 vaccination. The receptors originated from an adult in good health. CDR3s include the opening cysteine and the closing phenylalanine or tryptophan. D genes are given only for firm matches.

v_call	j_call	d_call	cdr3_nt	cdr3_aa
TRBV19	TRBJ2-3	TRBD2	TGTGCCAGTAGTACGAGGCAGCGGGAGGGCCCAGATACGCAGTATTTT	CASSTRQREGPDTQYF
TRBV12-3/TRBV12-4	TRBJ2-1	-	TGTGCCAGCAGTACTGACCCGGTTGTGAAGCAGTTCTTC	CASSTDPVVKQFF
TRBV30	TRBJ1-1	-	TGTGCCTGGAGTAGGCTGAACACTGAAGCTTTCTTT	CAWSRLNTEAFF
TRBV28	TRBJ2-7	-	TGTGCCAGCACACCTTTGTCCGGCTACGAGCAGTACTTC	CASTPLSGYEQYF
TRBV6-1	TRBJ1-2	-	TGTGCCAGCAGTGAATACAGGAAGACAGGATTCCAAGGCTACACCTTC	CASSEYRKTGFQGYTF
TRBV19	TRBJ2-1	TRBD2	TGTGCCAGTAGTATACGGCGGGAGTTACCGAATGAGCAGTTCTTC	CASSIRRELPNEQFF
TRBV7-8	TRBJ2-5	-	TGTGCCAGCAGCTTAGCGCTGTACCAAGAGACCCAGTACTTC	CASSLALYQETQYF
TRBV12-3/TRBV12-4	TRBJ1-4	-	TGTGCCAGCAGTTTACAGTACGCTGAAGAACTGTTTTTT	CASSLQYAEELFF
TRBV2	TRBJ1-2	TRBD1	TGTGCCAGCAGGTTAGGGACAGCTTTTGCCTACACCTTC	CASRLGTAFAYTF
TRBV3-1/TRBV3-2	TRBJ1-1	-	TGTGCCAGCACCTGGGGGACTGAAGCTTTCTTT	CASTWGTEAFF
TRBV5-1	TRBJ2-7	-	TGCGCCAGCAGCTTGTACGGGGCGGCAGTCGGCGAGCAGTACTTC	CASSLYGAAVGEQYF
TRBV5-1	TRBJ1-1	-	TGCGCCAGCAGCTTGGGACTGGGGCAGTTGAACACTGAAGCTTTCTTT	CASSLGLGQLNTEAFF